Listed here are 23 T cell receptor beta chains from one sample, sequenced in a study of identical twins' blood T cells. A single record per CDR3 protein comes from TCRdb applying MiXCR to the 5' RACE reads. This table has 350,000 to 400,000 distinct CDR3 sequences, about 28% appearing once. The sequenced material came from PBMCs. The receptors originated from a woman between 18 and 55 years old in good health.

Of note for this clonotype: This may be a read error, as it is one base from a much larger clone. The chain recombines TRBV7-8 with TRBJ2-7, with D tentatively TRBD1 or TRBD2 (5 bases each). The CDR3 runs 19 residues. CDR1 SGHVS and CDR2 FQNEAQ come from the germline V gene. Trimming left V 1 base short and J 0 bases short, with 22 bases between. In DNA form, the CDR3 reads TGTGCCAGCAGCTTAGAGGTCGGGGAGTTTCGGGACGGCTCCTACGAGCAGTACTTC. Protein product: CASSLEVGEFRDGSYEQYF.

This clonotype was seen more than once but under ten times. The chain has TRBV12-3 or TRBV12-4 and TRBJ1-5; no reliable D call. V shed 3 bases and J shed 3 bases, with 12 bases lying between them. The CDR3 length is 15 residues. CDR3 DNA sequence: TGTGCCAGCAGTTTTGGTTCACCCCCCAATCAGCCCCAGCATTTT. Translation: CASSFGSPPNQPQHF.

A remark on this clonotype: An end of the junction does not agree with germline; a read error may underlie this. The rearrangement links TRBV7-2 to TRBJ1-3, with 9 positions matching TRBD1. CDR3 length: 17 residues. Germline loops: CDR1 SGHTA, CDR2 FQGNSA. CDR3 nucleotide sequence: TGTGCCATCAGCAAATCCGGTACAGGGGGCCCTGGAAACACCATATATTTT. It codes for CAISKSGTGGPGNTIYF.

This clonotype was counted at least ten times. The chain combines TRBV20-1 with TRBJ1-1, with D possibly TRBD1 on 6 matching bases. Per the germline V gene, CDR1 is DFQATT and CDR2 is SNEGSKA (reference sequence). The CDR3 contains 12 residues. The germline V and J ends were trimmed by 5 bases and 5 bases, with 12 bases remaining between them. Here the CDR3 DNA reads TGCAGTGCTCAACAGGGATGGACTGAAGCTTTCTTT. As protein: CSAQQGWTEAFF.

This clonotype was found a few times. This chain connects TRBV6-2 or TRBV6-3 to TRBJ2-1; D is possibly TRBD2 (5 bases). CDR1 MNHEY and CDR2 SVGEGT come from the germline V gene. Trimming removed 8 bases at V and 7 bases at J, with 18 bases between. CDR3 length equals 14 residues. Here the CDR3 DNA reads TGTGCCAGCCGGAGAGGGAGTTCGGATAATGAGCAGTTCTTC. Translating it yields CASRRGSSDNEQFF.

This clonotype was found many times. The rearrangement uses TRBV28 and TRBJ1-5; TRBD1 is a possible D gene (6 bases). The CDR3 length is 16 residues. Trimming removed 2 bases at V and 0 bases at J, with 11 bases between. Germline V gene lookup returns CDR1 MDHEN and CDR2 SYDVKM. The CDR3 loop is CASSLSGGYSNQPQHF. In DNA, the CDR3 is TGTGCCAGCAGTTTAAGTGGGGGCTATAGCAATCAGCCCCAGCATTTT.

J is TRBJ2-5 and V is TRBV20-1; the D is unclear. Trimming stripped 4 bases from V and 5 bases from J, with 5 bases between. CDR1 is DFQATT and CDR2 is SNEGSKA in the germline V gene (reference sequence). The CDR3 covers 10 residues. DNA of the CDR3: TGCAGTGCTACGTGGGAGACCCAGTACTTC. It codes for CSATWETQYF.

The chain is built from TRBV29-1 and TRBJ1-2; D is possibly TRBD1 (6 bases). Germline V gene lookup returns CDR1 SQVTM and CDR2 ANQGSEA. This CDR3 is 14 amino acids long. The V and J ends lost 3 bases and 5 bases respectively, with 16 bases between them. DNA of the CDR3: TGCAGCGTTGACTGGGAGGAGAGGGGGTATGGCTACACCTTC. Amino acids: CSVDWEERGYGYTF.

This clonotype was detected a few times. The chain employs TRBV12-3 or TRBV12-4 and TRBJ2-1, with D unresolved. The CDR3 is made up of 18 amino acids. The V end was cut by 3 bases, the J end by 5 bases, with 23 bases between. CDR3 coding DNA: TGTGCCAGCAGTTTGCCTCCTGAAACATACTCGAGCGACAATGAGCAGTTCTTC. Its protein product is CASSLPPETYSSDNEQFF.

The chain uses TRBV7-9 and TRBJ2-1; the D gene is possibly TRBD1 (6 bases). The germline V and J ends were trimmed by 4 bases and 6 bases, with 13 bases remaining between them. This CDR3 comprises 14 residues. In germline, CDR1 is SEHNR, CDR2 FQNEAQ (reference sequence). The CDR3 bases are TGTGCCAGCAGCTCCCTGGTGACAGGCAATGAGCAGTTCTTC. It codes for CASSSLVTGNEQFF.

V gene TRBV19 combines with J gene TRBJ2-2; D possibly corresponds to TRBD2 (5 bases). Germline-derived CDR1 and CDR2 are LNHDA and SQIVND (reference sequence). Trimming stripped 7 bases from V and 6 bases from J, with 15 bases between. The CDR3 sequence is 14 residues long. The CDR3 reads CASTGLREAGELFF. The CDR3 nucleotides read TGTGCCAGTACGGGATTGAGGGAAGCCGGGGAGCTGTTTTTT.

This chain joins TRBV27 and TRBJ2-1; 10 bases are shared with TRBD2. The trim removed 0 bases at V and 9 bases at J, leaving 8 bases unmatched. The CDR3 has 16 amino acids. Germline V CDR1 and CDR2: MNHEY, SMNVEV (reference sequence). The CDR3 sequence is CASSLSPSGSKAEQFF. CDR3 bases: TGTGCCAGCAGTTTATCCCCTAGCGGGAGTAAGGCTGAGCAGTTCTTC.

The V and J genes are TRBV3-1 and TRBJ2-3, with TRBD1 identical over 7 bases. The germline V gene encodes CDR1 LGHDT and CDR2 YNNKEL (reference sequence). The CDR3 totals 15 residues. Unmatched junction bases numbered 7, after V lost 1 base and J lost 6 bases. The CDR3 loop reads CASSQASTGVDTQYF. The CDR3 DNA sequence: TGTGCCAGCAGCCAAGCCTCTACAGGGGTGGATACGCAGTATTTT.

The rearrangement joins TRBV4-3 to TRBJ1-1, with no clear D. This CDR3 spans 15 amino acids. V lost 0 bases to trimming and J lost 3 bases, with 11 bases between them. Germline-derived CDR1 and CDR2 are LGHNA and YSLEER. CDR3 in DNA: TGCGCCAGCAGCCAAGAGCCACGGGTGTACACTGAAGCTTTCTTT. As protein: CASSQEPRVYTEAFF.

This clonotype has a count of ten or more. V is TRBV2 and J is TRBJ2-7, with D maybe TRBD2 (5 bases). Germline assignment: CDR1 SNHLY and CDR2 FYNNEI. This CDR3 has 13 amino acids. Trimming took 6 bases from V and 4 from J, leaving 13 bases between them. The CDR3 DNA reads as TGTGCCAGCAGGGACTTCGTATTATACGAGCAGTACTTC. Translating gives CASRDFVLYEQYF.

This chain joins TRBV7-9 and TRBJ1-1; D is perhaps TRBD1 (5 bases). Trimming shortened V by 5 bases and J by 0 bases, and 10 bases separated the two germline ends. The CDR3 has 14 amino acids. In germline, CDR1 is SEHNR, CDR2 FQNEAQ (reference sequence). CDR3 in amino acids: CASSPWGVNTEAFF. The CDR3 region has the DNA TGTGCCAGCAGCCCCTGGGGGGTGAACACTGAAGCTTTCTTT.

Many counts were recorded for this clonotype. This rearrangement joins TRBV11-2 to TRBJ2-3; D remains unclear. Germline lookup yields CDR1 SGHAT and CDR2 FQNNGV. The V gene lost 2 bases and the J gene lost 3 bases, with 12 bases spanning the gap. The CDR3 is 15 amino acids. DNA for the CDR3: TGTGCCAGCAGCTTAATTAGCAGTTTAACAGATACGCAGTATTTT. Its protein is CASSLISSLTDTQYF.

The J gene is TRBJ2-2, the V gene TRBV6-5, with TRBD1 matching 7 bases. This CDR3 is 17 amino acids long. With V trimmed by 0 bases and J by 6 bases, 10 bases remained unmatched. Germline CDR1 reads MNHEY; CDR2 reads SVGAGI. The CDR3 bases are TGTGCCAGCAGTTACTCGAACGACAGGGTAGGGGCCGGGGAGCTGTTTTTT. Amino acid sequence: CASSYSNDRVGAGELFF.

A word on this clonotype: A single base separates this from a much larger clone, so it may be a read error. The V call is TRBV10-3, the J call TRBJ2-5; 7 bases map to TRBD2. Unmatched junction bases numbered 6, after V lost 5 bases and J lost 9 bases. Germline V gene sequence: CDR1 ENHRY, CDR2 SYGVKD. The CDR3 spans 12 residues. The CDR3 protein is CAISFRGEAQYF. DNA of the CDR3: TGTGCCATCAGTTTTCGGGGGGAGGCCCAGTACTTC.

This clonotype was seen more than once but under ten times. This sequence joins TRBV4-1 and TRBJ1-2; tentatively, D is TRBD1 (5 bases). Germline lookup yields CDR1 MGHRA and CDR2 YSYEKL. V was pared by 2 bases and J by 2 bases, with 15 bases between. This CDR3 contains 16 residues. Written as DNA, the CDR3 is TGCGCCAGCAGCCAAATCCCCCGGGGGGTAAACTATGGCTACACCTTC. It translates to CASSQIPRGVNYGYTF.

This clonotype was seen more than once but under ten times. The chain carries TRBV20-1 and TRBJ1-3, with a possible D match to TRBD1 (5 bases). The germline V gene encodes CDR1 DFQATT and CDR2 SNEGSKA (reference sequence). The CDR3 extends over 13 amino acids. V lost 6 bases and J lost 0, with 9 bases in between. The CDR3 sequence is CSAARASGNTIYF. CDR3 coding DNA: TGCAGTGCCGCCAGGGCCTCTGGAAACACCATATATTTT.

This clonotype was picked up a small number of times. The V gene is TRBV9, the J gene TRBJ2-3, with TRBD2 matching over 10 bases. The CDR3 consists of 16 residues. Germline V CDR1 and CDR2: SGDLS, YYNGEE. V was pared by 0 bases and J by 7 bases, with 8 bases of the junction left unmatched. The CDR3 DNA reads as TGTGCCAGCAGCGTAGGACTAGCGGGCCTGGGGAATACGCAGTATTTT. Amino acid sequence: CASSVGLAGLGNTQYF.

The chain employs TRBV3-1 and TRBJ1-2, with D hard to call. In germline, CDR1 is LGHDT, CDR2 YNNKEL (reference sequence). Trimming cost V 0 bases and J 8 bases, with 4 bases left between them. The CDR3 sequence is 11 residues long. Here the CDR3 reads CASSQELGYTF. The DNA of the CDR3 is TGTGCCAGCAGCCAAGAACTCGGCTACACCTTC.